This entry lists 31 T cell receptor beta chains sequenced from one sample in a study of cytomegalovirus exposure and HLA in healthy donors. The PCR used 60 Vbeta and 13 Jbeta primers. Clones were sequenced by immunoSEQ multiplex PCR, and TCRdb holds only the in-frame ones, with some missing. The sample contains under 200,000 clones, roughly 79% of which appear only once. Sequenced input: PBMCs. The receptors were sampled from a woman in her twenties or thirties in good health and CMV-seropositive.

This chain links TRBV4-1 with TRBJ2-3, with 7 bases that match TRBD1. V shed 4 bases and J 3 bases; nucleotides not matched to a gene: 10. CDR1 and CDR2 (germline): MGHRA, YSYEKL. This CDR3 region has 16 residues. CDR3 bases: TGCGCCAGCAGCCGCGCTACCACAGGGGTGACAGATACGCAGTATTTT. This encodes CASSRATTGVTDTQYF.

The chain recombines TRBV6-5 with TRBJ2-1; 9 positions agree with TRBD2. The CDR3 extends over 14 amino acids. Germline CDR1 is MNHEY and CDR2 is SVGAGI. Trimming at V came to 4 bases and at J to 6 bases, leaving 4 bases not matched to a gene. The DNA for the CDR3 is TGTGCCAGCAGTTTGGGACTAGCCATCAATGAGCAGTTCTTC. It codes for CASSLGLAINEQFF.

This clone was observed a single time. The chain joins TRBV27 to TRBJ2-3, with 10 bases identical to TRBD1. V dropped 7 bases and J dropped 1; count of bases not matched to a gene: 11. CDR1 is MNHEY, CDR2 SMNVEV, per germline (reference sequence). This CDR3 is 17 amino acids long. CDR3 nucleotides: TGTGCCAGCAAAGGCCTCTTCGGGACAGGGGGCACAGATACGCAGTATTTT. Protein sequence: CASKGLFGTGGTDTQYF.

This clone was recorded only once. The chain employs TRBV18 and TRBJ1-2, with 9 bases aligning to TRBD1. J gave up 4 bases and V 2 bases, and 5 bases lay outside the gene matches. This CDR3 is 15 amino acids long. CDR1 KGHSH and CDR2 LQKENI come from the germline V gene. The CDR3 is CASSPLQGASYGYTF. CDR3 in DNA: TGTGCCAGCTCACCATTACAGGGGGCTTCCTATGGCTACACCTTC.

On this clone: The same CDR3 also results from other DNA sequences found in this sample. The V call is TRBV5-1, the J call TRBJ2-6; weak D call: TRBD2 (5 bases). Germline-derived CDR1 and CDR2 are SGHRS and YFSETQ. This CDR3 contains 15 residues. Trimming cost V 0 bases and J 1 base, with 5 bases left between them. The CDR3, as DNA: TGCGCCAGCAGCTTGGGAGGGTCTGGGGCCAACGTCCTGACTTTC. This gives the protein CASSLGGSGANVLTF.

This rearrangement joins TRBV5-8 to TRBJ1-5; the D is unclear. Per the germline V gene, CDR1 is SGHTS and CDR2 is YDEGEE. The CDR3 is 15 amino acids. V was cut by 1 base and J by 0 bases, with 8 bases left in between. As DNA, the CDR3 is TGTGCCAGCAGCTTGTCAGGAAATAGCAATCAGCCCCAGCATTTT. It specifies CASSLSGNSNQPQHF.

The chain combines TRBV28 with TRBJ2-1, with TRBD1 matching over 7 bases. The J segment lost 0 bases and the V segment lost 6 bases, leaving 5 bases of the junction unmatched. Germline values: CDR1 MDHEN, CDR2 SYDVKM. The CDR3 runs 15 residues. The CDR3 spells CASRIQGNSYNEQFF. For the CDR3, the DNA is TGTGCCAGCAGGATACAGGGGAACTCCTACAATGAGCAGTTCTTC.

This clone has a handful of counts. This sequence joins TRBV5-1 and TRBJ2-5; D may be TRBD2 (6 bases). The CDR3 totals 15 residues. Germline CDR1 SGHRS, CDR2 YFSETQ. Trimming took 1 base from V and 2 from J, leaving 12 bases between them. The CDR3, as DNA: TGCGCCAGCAGCTTGTTCGCGGAGGGGCAAGAGACCCAGTACTTC. Protein: CASSLFAEGQETQYF.

The rearrangement joins TRBV7-2 to TRBJ2-3; no clear D. With 5 bases removed from V and 6 bases from J, the gap between germline ends came to 6 bases. This CDR3 comprises 11 residues. Per the germline V gene, CDR1 is SGHTA and CDR2 is FQGNSA. CDR3 loop: CASSPADTQYF. The CDR3 DNA reads as TGTGCCAGCAGCCCCGCGGATACGCAGTATTTT.

This clone showed up just a few times. The chain couples TRBV28 to TRBJ1-5, with TRBD1 as a possible D gene (5 bases). The V end was cut by 3 bases, the J end by 0 bases, with 15 bases between. The CDR3 is 17 amino acids. Germline CDR1 is MDHEN and CDR2 is SYDVKM. The DNA of the CDR3 is TGTGCCAGCAGTTTGATTTGGCAGGGATATAGCAATCAGCCCCAGCATTTT. Translation: CASSLIWQGYSNQPQHF. Using reference TRBV28 and TRBJ1-5 for the parts outside the CDR3, the full variable domain is DVKVTQSSRYLVKRTGEKVFLECVQDMDHENMFWYRQDPGLGLRLIYFSYDVKMKEKGDIPEGYSVSREKKERFSLILESASTNQTSMYLCASSLIWQGYSNQPQHFGDGTRLSIL.

V and J are TRBV25-1 and TRBJ2-2, with 10 bases lining up with TRBD1. With 7 bases clipped from V and 7 bases from J, the junction kept 9 bases outside the gene matches. Germline assignment: CDR1 MGHDK and CDR2 SYGVNS. The CDR3 is 15 amino acids. The CDR3 DNA is TGTGCCAGCACCCCCGGACAGGGGGATATCGGGGAGCTGTTTTTT. Its translation is CASTPGQGDIGELFF.

The CDR3 protein is CASSLRLAGAIMHEQYF. The CDR3 DNA reads as TGTGCCAGCAGCCTTCGACTAGCGGGAGCTATAATGCACGAGCAGTACTTC. The chain joins TRBV11-2 to TRBJ2-7, with 12 bases identical to TRBD2. The germline gives CDR1 SGHAT, CDR2 FQNNGV. The CDR3 has 17 amino acids. After removal of 5 bases from V and 5 bases from J, the junction contained 13 bases not matched to a gene.

Turning to this clone: The germline gene is not matched at one end of the junction; a read error may be the cause. The V and J genes are TRBV7-9 and TRBJ1-5; 8 bases are a match to TRBD1. Germline V gene data show CDR1 as SEHNR and CDR2 as FQNEAQ (reference sequence). The length of the CDR3 is 15 residues. CDR3 sequence: CSSGVGQGGHQPQHF. For the CDR3, the DNA is TGTTCCAGCGGGGTAGGACAGGGAGGACATCAGCCCCAGCATTTT. The full variable domain, in which reference TRBV7-9 and TRBJ1-5 provide the parts outside the CDR3, is DTGVSQNPRHKITKRGQNVTFRCDPISEHNRLYWYRQTLGQGPEFLTYFQNEAQLEKSRLLSDRFSAERPKGSFSTLEIQRTEQGDSAMYLCSSGVGQGGHQPQHFGDGTRLSIL.

The table lists this clone with a count of one. This chain joins TRBV19 and TRBJ1-2, with D possibly TRBD1 on 6 matching bases. The V gene lost 4 bases and the J gene lost 2 bases, with 14 bases spanning the gap. The CDR3 runs to 15 residues. Germline V CDR1 and CDR2: LNHDA, SQIVND (reference sequence). CDR3 loop: CASSRPAGANYGYTF. CDR3 DNA: TGTGCCAGTAGTAGGCCCGCAGGGGCGAACTATGGCTACACCTTC.

The rearrangement joins TRBV7-9 to TRBJ1-5, with D hard to call. The length of the CDR3 is 14 residues. In germline, CDR1 is SEHNR, CDR2 FQNEAQ (reference sequence). V dropped 5 bases and J dropped 1 base, with 9 bases sitting between them. For the CDR3, the DNA is TGTGCCAGCAGCCCCGAGGTGAGCAATCAGCCCCAGCATTTT. Residues: CASSPEVSNQPQHF.

The chain joins TRBV19 to TRBJ1-6, with 10 bases that match TRBD1. CDR1 LNHDA and CDR2 SQIVND come from the germline V gene (reference sequence). This CDR3 region has 17 residues. With 6 bases clipped from V and 9 bases from J, the junction kept 14 bases outside the gene matches. The chain's CDR3 is CASRTGQGGRGVSPLHF. The DNA for the CDR3 is TGTGCCAGTAGGACCGGACAGGGGGGCAGGGGAGTTTCACCCCTCCACTTT.

The chain recombines TRBV9 with TRBJ1-3, with 8 bases aligning to TRBD1. CDR1 is SGDLS, CDR2 YYNGEE, per germline. The CDR3 is 17 amino acids. V trimming: 4 bases; J trimming: 0 bases; junction bases outside the gene matches: 9. CDR3 sequence (DNA): TGTGCCAGCAGCTTAACCCCGGGACAGGACTCTGGAAACACCATATATTTT. This gives the protein CASSLTPGQDSGNTIYF.

This clone showed up just once. The same CDR3 also results from other DNA sequences found in this sample. The rearrangement joins TRBV6-5 to TRBJ1-1; no clear D. The germline V gene encodes CDR1 MNHEY and CDR2 SVGAGI. V lost 0 bases, J lost 2 bases, and 7 bases lay in between. CDR3 size: 14 residues. The CDR3 region is CASSYSEGNTEAFF. DNA of the CDR3: TGTGCCAGCAGTTACTCGGAGGGTAACACTGAAGCTTTCTTT.

This sequence joins TRBV6-1 and TRBJ1-5; 8 nucleotides line up with TRBD1. CDR1 and CDR2 from the germline V gene are MNHNS and SASEGT. The CDR3 totals 17 residues. J was trimmed by 4 bases and V by 4 bases; bases with no gene match: 12. CDR3 sequence: CASSVGQGPDPNQPQHF. The CDR3 DNA reads TGTGCCAGCAGTGTAGGACAGGGCCCTGACCCTAATCAGCCCCAGCATTTT.

This clone was detected once. V usage is TRBV18 and J usage is TRBJ1-1; D uncertain. Deletions cut 2 bases from V and 5 bases from J, with 15 bases between. Germline V gene sequence: CDR1 KGHSH, CDR2 LQKENI. The CDR3 length is 15 residues. This chain's CDR3 is CASSPNLGGKTEAFF. Written as DNA, the CDR3 is TGTGCCAGCTCACCAAACCTGGGAGGGAAAACTGAAGCTTTCTTT.

This sequence joins TRBV5-1 and TRBJ2-5; TRBD2 matches at 10 bases. CDR3 length: 15 residues. The germline gives CDR1 SGHRS, CDR2 YFSETQ. Trimming removed 6 bases from V and 5 bases from J; junction bases left unmatched: 10. CDR3 sequence: CASTPGSGGAETQYF. The CDR3 DNA follows: TGCGCCAGCACCCCTGGGAGCGGGGGGGCGGAGACCCAGTACTTC.

The V gene is TRBV6-5, the J gene TRBJ2-5, with D unclear. V lost 5 bases, J lost 6 bases, and 13 bases lay in between. The CDR3 totals 13 residues. Germline lookup yields CDR1 MNHEY and CDR2 SVGAGI. The CDR3 sequence is CASSPDTLKTQYF. The DNA of the CDR3 is TGTGCCAGCAGTCCCGACACCCTGAAGACCCAGTACTTC.

This chain links TRBV5-1 with TRBJ1-5; tentatively, D is TRBD1 (6 bases). The V end was cut by 4 bases, the J end by 3 bases, with 14 bases between. Germline lookup yields CDR1 SGHRS and CDR2 YFSETQ. This CDR3 is 15 amino acids long. This CDR3 reads CASSDPGTPNQPQHF. The CDR3 DNA reads as TGCGCCAGCAGCGATCCCGGGACACCCAATCAGCCCCAGCATTTT.

This clone has just one count. The chain combines TRBV6-5 with TRBJ1-1, with D maybe TRBD1 (6 bases). V was trimmed by 5 bases and J by 5 bases, leaving 6 bases between them. Germline V gene data show CDR1 as MNHEY and CDR2 as SVGAGI. CDR3 length: 11 residues. CDR3 sequence reads: CASSQGTEAFF. Written as DNA, the CDR3 is TGTGCCAGCAGTCAGGGGACTGAAGCTTTCTTT.

J is TRBJ1-2 and V is TRBV6-5; a weak D match, TRBD1 (6 bases). This CDR3 is built from 13 residues. Germline-derived CDR1 and CDR2 are MNHEY and SVGAGI. Trimming removed 2 bases at V and 5 bases at J, with 9 bases between. For the CDR3, the DNA is TGTGCCAGCAGTTACCCAGGGGTTTATGGCTACACCTTC. It yields the protein CASSYPGVYGYTF.

The chain couples TRBV5-4 to TRBJ2-3; D not certain. V lost 0 bases to trimming and J lost 1 base, with 9 bases between them. Germline CDR1 reads SGHNT; CDR2 reads YYREEE (reference sequence). The CDR3 extends over 15 amino acids. DNA of the CDR3: TGTGCCAGCAGCTTGGCTCCCTTCGGCACAGATACGCAGTATTTT. Translated: CASSLAPFGTDTQYF.

This clone was seen repeatedly, ten times or more. The gene calls are TRBV6-5 and TRBJ1-1; D uncertain. V was clipped by 4 bases and J by 5 bases, with 17 bases between them. The V gene's germline CDR1 is MNHEY and CDR2 SVGAGI. The CDR3 sequence is 15 residues long. DNA of the CDR3: TGTGCCAGCAGTTTCCGCCCGGGAGGGAAGACTGAAGCTTTCTTT. Translating it yields CASSFRPGGKTEAFF.

The chain links TRBV19 to TRBJ2-1; 8 nucleotides match TRBD2. Germline values: CDR1 LNHDA, CDR2 SQIVND (reference sequence). This CDR3 is 14 amino acids long. After removal of 10 bases from V and 4 bases from J, the junction contained 9 bases not matched to a gene. The CDR3 is CATNLAGHYNEQFF. The CDR3 DNA reads as TGTGCCACAAACTTAGCGGGACATTACAATGAGCAGTTCTTC. Filled out from reference TRBV19 and TRBJ2-1, the complete variable domain reads DGGITQSPKYLFRKEGQNVTLSCEQNLNHDAMYWYRQDPGQGLRLIYYSQIVNDFQKGDIAEGYSVSREKKESFPLTVTSAQKNPTAFYLCATNLAGHYNEQFFGPGTRLTVL.

The chain has TRBV7-2 and TRBJ2-7; 7 nucleotides line up with TRBD2. With V trimmed by 2 bases and J by 5 bases, 12 bases remained unmatched. In germline, CDR1 is SGHTA, CDR2 FQGNSA. This CDR3 has 16 residues. The CDR3 coding sequence is TGTGCCAGCAGCTTAATAGGCGGGAGTAGTATCCACGAGCAGTACTTC. Its translation is CASSLIGGSSIHEQYF. The entire variable domain, with the rest obtained from reference TRBV7-2 and TRBJ2-7, is as follows: GAGVSQSPSNKVTEKGKDVELRCDPISGHTALYWYRQSLGQGLEFLIYFQGNSAPDKSGLPSDRFSAERTGGSVSTLTIQRTQQEDSAVYLCASSLIGGSSIHEQYFGPGTRLTVT.

J is TRBJ1-1 and V is TRBV28; D unclear. Trimming left V 0 bases short and J 1 base short, with 3 bases between. This CDR3 region has 13 residues. In germline, CDR1 is MDHEN, CDR2 SYDVKM. The CDR3 region has the DNA TGTGCCAGCAGTTTATGGGCGAACACTGAAGCTTTCTTT. Residues: CASSLWANTEAFF.

The chain is built from TRBV7-2 and TRBJ2-3; D is perhaps TRBD1 (6 bases). The germline CDR1 and CDR2 sequences are SGHTA and FQGNSA. V was pared by 7 bases and J by 1 base, with 12 bases between. This CDR3 contains 14 residues. CDR3 bases: TGTGCCAGCAACCGGGACATTCGCACAGATACGCAGTATTTT. It translates to CASNRDIRTDTQYF. Looking up the rest from reference TRBV7-2 and TRBJ2-3 gives the full variable domain: GAGVSQSPSNKVTEKGKDVELRCDPISGHTALYWYRQSLGQGLEFLIYFQGNSAPDKSGLPSDRFSAERTGGSVSTLTIQRTQQEDSAVYLCASNRDIRTDTQYFGPGTRLTVL.